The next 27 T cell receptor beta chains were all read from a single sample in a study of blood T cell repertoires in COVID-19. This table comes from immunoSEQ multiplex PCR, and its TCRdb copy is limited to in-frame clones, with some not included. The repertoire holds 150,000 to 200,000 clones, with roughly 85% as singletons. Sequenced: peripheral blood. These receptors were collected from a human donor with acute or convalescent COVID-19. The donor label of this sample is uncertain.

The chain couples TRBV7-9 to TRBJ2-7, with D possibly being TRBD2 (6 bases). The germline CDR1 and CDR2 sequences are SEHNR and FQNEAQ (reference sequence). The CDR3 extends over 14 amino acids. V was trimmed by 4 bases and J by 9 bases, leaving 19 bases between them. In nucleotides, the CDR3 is TGTGCCAGCAGCTCGGGACTGCTGCTGGGTGGGCAGTACTTC. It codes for CASSSGLLLGGQYF.

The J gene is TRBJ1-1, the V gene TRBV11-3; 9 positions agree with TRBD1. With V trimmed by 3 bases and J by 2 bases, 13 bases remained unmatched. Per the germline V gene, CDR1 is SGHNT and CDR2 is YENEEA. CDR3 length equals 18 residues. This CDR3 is CASSFPNDRGIRNTEAFF. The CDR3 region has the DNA TGTGCCAGCAGCTTCCCCAATGACAGGGGGATAAGAAACACTGAAGCTTTCTTT. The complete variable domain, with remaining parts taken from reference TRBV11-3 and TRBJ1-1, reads EAGVVQSPRYKIIEKKQPVAFWCNPISGHNTLYWYLQNLGQGPELLIRYENEEAVDDSQLPKDRFSAERLKGVDSTLKIQPAELGDSAVYLCASSFPNDRGIRNTEAFFGQGTRLTVV.

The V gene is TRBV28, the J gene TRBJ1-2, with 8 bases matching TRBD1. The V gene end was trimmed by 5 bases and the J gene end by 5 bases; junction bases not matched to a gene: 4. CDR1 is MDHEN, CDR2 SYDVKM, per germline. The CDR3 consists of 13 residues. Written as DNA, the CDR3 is TGTGCCAGCAGTGACACAGGGGGATATGGCTACACCTTC. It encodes CASSDTGGYGYTF.

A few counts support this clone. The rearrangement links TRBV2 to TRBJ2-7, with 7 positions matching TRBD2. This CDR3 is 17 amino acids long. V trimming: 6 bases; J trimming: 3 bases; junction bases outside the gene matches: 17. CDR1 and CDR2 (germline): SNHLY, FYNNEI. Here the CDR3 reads CASRNLADGLKFYEQYF. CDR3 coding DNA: TGTGCCAGCAGGAATCTAGCGGATGGACTAAAATTCTACGAGCAGTACTTC.

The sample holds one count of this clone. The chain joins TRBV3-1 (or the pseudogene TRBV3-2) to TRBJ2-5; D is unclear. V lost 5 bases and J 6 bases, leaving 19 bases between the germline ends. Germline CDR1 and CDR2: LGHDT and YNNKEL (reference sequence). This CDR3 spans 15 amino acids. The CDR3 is CASSYSSEYPQTQYF. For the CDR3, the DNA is TGTGCCAGCAGCTACAGCAGTGAGTACCCGCAGACCCAGTACTTC.

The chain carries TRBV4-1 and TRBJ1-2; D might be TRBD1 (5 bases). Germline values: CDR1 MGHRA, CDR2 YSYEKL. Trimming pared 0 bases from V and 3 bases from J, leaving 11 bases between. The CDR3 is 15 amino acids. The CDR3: CASSQDTQGYYGYTF. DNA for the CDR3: TGCGCCAGCAGCCAAGATACCCAGGGTTACTATGGCTACACCTTC.

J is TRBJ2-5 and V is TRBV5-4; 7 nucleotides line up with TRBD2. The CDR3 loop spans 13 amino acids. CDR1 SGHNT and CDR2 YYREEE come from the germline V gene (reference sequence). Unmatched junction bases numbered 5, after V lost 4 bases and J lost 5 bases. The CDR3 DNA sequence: TGTGCCAGCAGCCGAGGGGAGGGGGAGACCCAGTACTTC. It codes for CASSRGEGETQYF.

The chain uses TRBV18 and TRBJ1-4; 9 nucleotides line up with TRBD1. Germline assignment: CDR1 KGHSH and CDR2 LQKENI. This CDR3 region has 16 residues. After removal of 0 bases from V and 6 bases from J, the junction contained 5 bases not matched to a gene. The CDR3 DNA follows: TGTGCCAGCTCACCACCCGGGACAGGGCGGTATGAAAAACTGTTTTTT. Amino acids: CASSPPGTGRYEKLFF.

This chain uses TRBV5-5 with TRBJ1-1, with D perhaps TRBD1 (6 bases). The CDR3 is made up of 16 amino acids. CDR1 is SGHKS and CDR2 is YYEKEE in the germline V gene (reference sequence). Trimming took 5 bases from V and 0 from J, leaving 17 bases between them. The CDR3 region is CASSSGTFYMNTEAFF. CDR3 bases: TGTGCCAGCAGTTCCGGGACATTTTATATGAACACTGAAGCTTTCTTT.

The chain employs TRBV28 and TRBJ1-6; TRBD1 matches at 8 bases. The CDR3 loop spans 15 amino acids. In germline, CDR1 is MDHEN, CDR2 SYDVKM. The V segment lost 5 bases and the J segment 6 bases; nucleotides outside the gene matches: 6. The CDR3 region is CASSPRDRPNSPLHF. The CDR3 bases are TGTGCCAGCAGTCCGCGGGACAGGCCTAATTCACCCCTCCACTTT. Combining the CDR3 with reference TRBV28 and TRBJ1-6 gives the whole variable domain DVKVTQSSRYLVKRTGEKVFLECVQDMDHENMFWYRQDPGLGLRLIYFSYDVKMKEKGDIPEGYSVSREKKERFSLILESASTNQTSMYLCASSPRDRPNSPLHFGNGTRLTVT.

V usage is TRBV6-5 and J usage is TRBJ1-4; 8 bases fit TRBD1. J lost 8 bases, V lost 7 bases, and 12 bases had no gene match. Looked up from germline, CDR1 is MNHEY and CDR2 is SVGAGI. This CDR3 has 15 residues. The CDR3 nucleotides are TGTGCCAGCACCCCAGGGGGCAGGGTGGGGGAAAAACTGTTTTTT. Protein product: CASTPGGRVGEKLFF.

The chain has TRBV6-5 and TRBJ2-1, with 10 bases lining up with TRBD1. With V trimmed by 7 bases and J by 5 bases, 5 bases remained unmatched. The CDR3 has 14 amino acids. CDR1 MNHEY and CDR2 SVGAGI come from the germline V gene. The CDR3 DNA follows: TGTGCCAGCAACACGGGACAGGGGAACAATGAGCAGTTCTTC. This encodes CASNTGQGNNEQFF.

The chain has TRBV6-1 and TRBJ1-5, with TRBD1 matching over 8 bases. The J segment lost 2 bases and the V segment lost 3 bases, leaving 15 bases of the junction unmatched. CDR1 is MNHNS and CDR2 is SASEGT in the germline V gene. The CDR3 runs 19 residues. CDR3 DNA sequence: TGTGCCAGCAGTGAGGGGTTAGTTGGCAGGGGGCAGGGCAATCAGCCCCAGCATTTT. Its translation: CASSEGLVGRGQGNQPQHF.

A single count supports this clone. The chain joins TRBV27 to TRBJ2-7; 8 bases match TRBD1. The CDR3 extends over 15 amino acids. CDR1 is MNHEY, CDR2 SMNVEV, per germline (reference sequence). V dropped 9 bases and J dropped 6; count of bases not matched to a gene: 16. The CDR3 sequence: CASRVLGQGASEQYF. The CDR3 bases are TGTGCCAGTAGAGTTCTCGGACAGGGTGCCTCCGAGCAGTACTTC.

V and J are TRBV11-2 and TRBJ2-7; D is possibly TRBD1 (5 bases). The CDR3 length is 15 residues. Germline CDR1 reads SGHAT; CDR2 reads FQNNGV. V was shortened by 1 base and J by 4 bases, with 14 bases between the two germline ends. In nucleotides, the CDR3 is TGTGCCAGCAGCTTAGTTTTCACAGGAGATTACGAGCAGTACTTC. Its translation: CASSLVFTGDYEQYF.

The CDR3 is CASSLDDRRPTEAFF. In nucleotides, the CDR3 is TGTGCCAGCAGCTTAGATGACAGGCGCCCCACTGAAGCTTTCTTT. V gene TRBV11-2 combines with J gene TRBJ1-1; TRBD1 might be the D (6 bases). The CDR3 length is 15 residues. Looked up from germline, CDR1 is SGHAT and CDR2 is FQNNGV. V shed 0 bases and J shed 4 bases, with 12 bases lying between them.

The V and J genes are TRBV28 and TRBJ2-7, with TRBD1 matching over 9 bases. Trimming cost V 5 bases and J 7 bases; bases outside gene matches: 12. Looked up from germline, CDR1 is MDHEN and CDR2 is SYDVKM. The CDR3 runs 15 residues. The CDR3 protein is CASSMGLGQGWEQYF. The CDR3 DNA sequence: TGTGCCAGCAGTATGGGGTTGGGACAGGGCTGGGAGCAGTACTTC. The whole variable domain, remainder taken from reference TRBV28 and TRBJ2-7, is DVKVTQSSRYLVKRTGEKVFLECVQDMDHENMFWYRQDPGLGLRLIYFSYDVKMKEKGDIPEGYSVSREKKERFSLILESASTNQTSMYLCASSMGLGQGWEQYFGPGTRLTVT.

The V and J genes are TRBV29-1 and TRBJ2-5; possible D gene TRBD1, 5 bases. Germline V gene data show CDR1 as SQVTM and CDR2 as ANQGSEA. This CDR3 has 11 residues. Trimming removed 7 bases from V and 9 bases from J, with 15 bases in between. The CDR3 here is CSASLQGAQYF. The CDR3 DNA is TGCAGCGCCTCTCTCCAAGGGGCCCAGTACTTC. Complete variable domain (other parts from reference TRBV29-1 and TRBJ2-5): SAVISQKPSRDICQRGTSLTIQCQVDSQVTMMFWYRQQPGQSLTLIATANQGSEATYESGFVIDKFPISRPNLTFSTLTVSNMSPEDSSIYLCSASLQGAQYFGPGTRLLVL.

This chain's CDR3 is CASSRGTSGVQNTGELFF. CDR3 bases: TGCGCCAGCAGCCGAGGGACTAGCGGGGTACAGAACACCGGGGAGCTGTTTTTT. The chain employs TRBV4-3 and TRBJ2-2, with 13 bases lining up with TRBD2. Germline trimming cut 4 bases from V and 1 base from J; bases unmatched to any gene: 6. The germline CDR1 and CDR2 sequences are LGHNA and YSLEER. There are 18 residues in the CDR3.

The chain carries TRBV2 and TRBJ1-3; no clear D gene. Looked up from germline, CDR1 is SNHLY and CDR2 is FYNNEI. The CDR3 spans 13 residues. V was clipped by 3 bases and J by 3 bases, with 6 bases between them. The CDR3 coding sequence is TGTGCCAGCAGTGAGCCAGGTGGAAACACCATATATTTT. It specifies CASSEPGGNTIYF. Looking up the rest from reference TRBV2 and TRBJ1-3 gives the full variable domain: EPEVTQTPSHQVTQMGQEVILRCVPISNHLYFYWYRQILGQKVEFLVSFYNNEISEKSEIFDDQFSVERPDGSNFTLKIRSTKLEDSAMYFCASSEPGGNTIYFGEGSWLTVV.

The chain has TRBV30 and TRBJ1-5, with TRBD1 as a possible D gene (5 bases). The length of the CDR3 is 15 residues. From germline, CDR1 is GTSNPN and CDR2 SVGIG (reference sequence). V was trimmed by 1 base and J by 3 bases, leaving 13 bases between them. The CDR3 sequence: CAWSGQGSLNQPQHF. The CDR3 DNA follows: TGTGCCTGGAGTGGCCAGGGATCCCTCAATCAGCCCCAGCATTTT.

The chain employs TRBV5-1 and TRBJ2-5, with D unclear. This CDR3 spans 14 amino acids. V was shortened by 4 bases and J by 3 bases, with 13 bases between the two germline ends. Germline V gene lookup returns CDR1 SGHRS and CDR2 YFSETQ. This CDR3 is CASSPTTNKETQYF. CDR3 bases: TGCGCCAGCAGCCCGACGACAAATAAAGAGACCCAGTACTTC.

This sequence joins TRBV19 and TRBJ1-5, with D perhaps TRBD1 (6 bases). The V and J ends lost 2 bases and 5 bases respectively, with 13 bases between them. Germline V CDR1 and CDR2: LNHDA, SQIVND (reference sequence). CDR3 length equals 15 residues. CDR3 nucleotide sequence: TGTGCCAGTAGTATACGAGTGGGGGCTTATCAGCCCCAGCATTTT. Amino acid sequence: CASSIRVGAYQPQHF.

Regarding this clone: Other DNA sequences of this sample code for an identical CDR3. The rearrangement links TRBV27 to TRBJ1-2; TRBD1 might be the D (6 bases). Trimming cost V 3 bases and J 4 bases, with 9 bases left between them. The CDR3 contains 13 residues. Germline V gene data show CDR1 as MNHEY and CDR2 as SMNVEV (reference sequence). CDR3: CASSFGGSYGYTF. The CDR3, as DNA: TGTGCCAGCAGTTTTGGGGGCAGCTATGGCTACACCTTC.

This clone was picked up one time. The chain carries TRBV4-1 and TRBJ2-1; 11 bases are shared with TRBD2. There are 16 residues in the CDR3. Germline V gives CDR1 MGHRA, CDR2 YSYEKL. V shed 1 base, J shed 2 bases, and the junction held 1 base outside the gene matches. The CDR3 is CASSQGSGGAYNEQFF. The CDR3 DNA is TGCGCCAGCAGCCAAGGTAGCGGGGGGGCCTACAATGAGCAGTTCTTC.

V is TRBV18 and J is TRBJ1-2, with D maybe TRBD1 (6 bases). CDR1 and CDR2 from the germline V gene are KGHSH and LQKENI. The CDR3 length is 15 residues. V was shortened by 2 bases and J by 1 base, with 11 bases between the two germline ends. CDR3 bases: TGTGCCAGCTCACCAGTCTTACAGGGTAACTATGGCTACACCTTC. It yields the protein CASSPVLQGNYGYTF.

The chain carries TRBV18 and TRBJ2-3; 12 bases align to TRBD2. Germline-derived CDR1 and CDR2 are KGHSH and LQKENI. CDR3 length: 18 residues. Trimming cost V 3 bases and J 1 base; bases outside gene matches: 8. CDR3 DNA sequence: TGTGCCAGCTCACCCCTAGCGGGGGGGCAAAAGGGCACAGATACGCAGTATTTT. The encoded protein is CASSPLAGGQKGTDTQYF.